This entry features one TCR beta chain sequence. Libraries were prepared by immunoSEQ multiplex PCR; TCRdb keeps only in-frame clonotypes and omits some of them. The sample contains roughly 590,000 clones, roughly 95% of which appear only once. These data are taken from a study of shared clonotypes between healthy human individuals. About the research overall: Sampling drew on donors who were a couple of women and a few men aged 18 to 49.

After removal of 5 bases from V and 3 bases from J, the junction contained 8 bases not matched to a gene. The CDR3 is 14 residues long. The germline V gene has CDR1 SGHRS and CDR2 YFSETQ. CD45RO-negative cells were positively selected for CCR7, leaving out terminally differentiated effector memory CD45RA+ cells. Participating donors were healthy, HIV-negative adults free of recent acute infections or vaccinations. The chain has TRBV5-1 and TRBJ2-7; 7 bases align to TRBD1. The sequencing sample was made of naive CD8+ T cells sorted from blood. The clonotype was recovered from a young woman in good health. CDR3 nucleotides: TGCGCCAGCAGTTGGACAGGTATTAACTACGAGCAGTACTTC. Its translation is CASSWTGINYEQYF.